This TCR beta chain emerged from a study of CD8+CD57+ T cells in acquired aplastic anemia. Sequencing involved patients with CD8+CD57+ cell expansion previously shown by flow cytometry. This clonotype was seen only once. The germline V gene has CDR1 SGHNT and CDR2 YYREEE (reference sequence). CDR3 length: 16 amino acids. V was pared by 10 bases and J by 0 bases, with 15 bases of the junction left unmatched. According to the study, genomic DNA was the template for TCR beta VDJ and CDR3 profiling. TCRdb called the reads again in MiXCR, with one record for every CDR3 protein. Of 200,000 to 300,000 distinct CDR3 sequences listed, about 80% are singletons.

The gene calls are TRBV5-4 and TRBJ1-2; TRBD1 aligns across 7 bases. The sequence came from a human donor with aplastic anemia. Sample: sorted CD4+, CD8+, or CD8+CD57+ T cells (not recorded which) from PBMCs. The CDR3 DNA reads as TGTGCCGGACAGGCGGAGGGGACACCTCCTAACTATGGCTACACCTTC. Encoded protein: CAGQAEGTPPNYGYTF.